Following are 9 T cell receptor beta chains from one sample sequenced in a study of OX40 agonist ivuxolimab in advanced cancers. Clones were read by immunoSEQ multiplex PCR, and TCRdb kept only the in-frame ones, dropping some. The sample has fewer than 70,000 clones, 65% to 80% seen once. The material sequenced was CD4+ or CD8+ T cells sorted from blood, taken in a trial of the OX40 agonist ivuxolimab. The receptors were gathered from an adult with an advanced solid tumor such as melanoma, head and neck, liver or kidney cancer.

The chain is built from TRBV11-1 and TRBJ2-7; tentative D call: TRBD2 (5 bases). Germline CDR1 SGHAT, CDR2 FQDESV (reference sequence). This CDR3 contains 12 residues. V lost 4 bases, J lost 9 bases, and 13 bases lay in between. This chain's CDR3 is CASSYQYEGQYF. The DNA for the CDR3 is TGTGCCAGCAGCTACCAGTACGAGGGGCAGTACTTC.

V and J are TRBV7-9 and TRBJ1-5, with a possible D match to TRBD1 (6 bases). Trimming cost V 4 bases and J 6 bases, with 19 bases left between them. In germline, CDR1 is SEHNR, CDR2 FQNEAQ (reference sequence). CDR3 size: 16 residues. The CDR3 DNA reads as TGTGCCAGCAGCTCCACCGCAGGGGCGCGTGGTCAGCCCCAGCATTTT. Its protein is CASSSTAGARGQPQHF.

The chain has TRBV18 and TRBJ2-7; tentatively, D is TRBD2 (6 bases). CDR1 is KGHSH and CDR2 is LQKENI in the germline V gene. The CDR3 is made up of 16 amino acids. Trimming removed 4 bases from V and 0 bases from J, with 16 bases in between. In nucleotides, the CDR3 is TGTGCCAGCTCACTACCCGGGGGTTATAGCTCCTACGAGCAGTACTTC. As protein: CASSLPGGYSSYEQYF.

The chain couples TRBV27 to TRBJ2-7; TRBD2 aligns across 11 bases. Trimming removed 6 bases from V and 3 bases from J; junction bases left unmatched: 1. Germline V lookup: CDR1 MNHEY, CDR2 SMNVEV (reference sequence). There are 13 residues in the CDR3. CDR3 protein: CASRLAGGYEQYF. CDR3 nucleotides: TGTGCCAGCAGGCTAGCGGGGGGCTACGAGCAGTACTTC.

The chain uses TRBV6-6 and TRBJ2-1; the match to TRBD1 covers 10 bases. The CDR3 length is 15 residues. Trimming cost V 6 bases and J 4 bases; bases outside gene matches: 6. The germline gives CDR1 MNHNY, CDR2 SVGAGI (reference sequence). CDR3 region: CASSSRGQGYNEQFF. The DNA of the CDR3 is TGTGCCAGCAGCTCTCGGGGACAGGGGTACAATGAGCAGTTCTTC.

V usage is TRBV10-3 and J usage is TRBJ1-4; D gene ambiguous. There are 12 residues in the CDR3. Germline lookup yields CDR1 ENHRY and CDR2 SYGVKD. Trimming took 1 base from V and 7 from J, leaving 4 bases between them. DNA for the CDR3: TGTGCCATCAGTGAGTTCGGTGAAAAACTGTTTTTT. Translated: CAISEFGEKLFF.

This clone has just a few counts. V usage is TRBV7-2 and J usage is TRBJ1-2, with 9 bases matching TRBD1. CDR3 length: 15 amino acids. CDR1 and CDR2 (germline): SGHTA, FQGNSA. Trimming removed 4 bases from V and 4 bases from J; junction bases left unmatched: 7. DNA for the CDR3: TGTGCCAGCAGCTACCGGACAGGGGCTGGCTATGGCTACACCTTC. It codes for CASSYRTGAGYGYTF.

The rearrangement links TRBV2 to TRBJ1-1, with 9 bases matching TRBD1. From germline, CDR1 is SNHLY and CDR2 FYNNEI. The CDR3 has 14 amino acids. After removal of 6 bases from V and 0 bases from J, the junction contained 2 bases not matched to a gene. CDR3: CASRGQGMNTEAFF. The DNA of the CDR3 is TGTGCCAGCAGAGGACAGGGGATGAACACTGAAGCTTTCTTT.

CDR3 loop: CAWSVDYGYTF. The CDR3 nucleotides are TGTGCCTGGAGTGTTGACTATGGCTACACCTTC. This chain joins TRBV30 and TRBJ1-2, with no clear D. The CDR3 sequence is 11 residues long. Trimming stripped 0 bases from V and 3 bases from J, with 2 bases between. CDR1 and CDR2 from the germline V gene are GTSNPN and SVGIG (reference sequence).